This T cell receptor (beta chain) stems from a study of tumor and adjacent non-tumor tissue in lung cancer listed by TCRdb under 2018. About the investigation overall: The cohort included more than 9 adenocarcinoma, 2 squamous cell carcinoma and 1 small cell lung cancer patients. The approximately 15 enrolled patients, of whom 10 were men and 5 were women, were aged about 30 to 80 years and were diagnosed with TNM stage I to III disease. Sequencing generated a total of more than 95,000,000 productive TCRbeta reads, averaging about 4.2 million reads per sample. The study compared bulk TCRbeta repertoires between lung tumor tissue and matched distant non-tumor lung tissue from around 16 lung cancer patients. TCRbeta CDR3 sequencing was performed on fewer than 35 paired specimens, with one tumor sample and one normal lung sample collected per patient. What the work shows at the level of the full study, not this receptor alone: Because peripheral blood was not sequenced, the blood TCRbeta repertoires of the lung cancer patients in the study went unexamined. Only about 15 patients were in the cohort, and the authors stated that larger samples and more detailed clinical data are needed. The sequencing platform is not named in the methods, and unique molecular identifiers are not mentioned. Significantly higher TCR diversity was found in younger patients, and higher tumor TCR diversity was associated with shorter overall and disease-free survival. A significantly larger cumulative share of the repertoire was made up by the top 100 clones in normal lung than in tumor tissue. Significantly higher TCR diversity (inverse Simpson) was observed in tumor tissue than in normal lung tissue (approximately 440 vs 150, P = 0.0075, Mann-Whitney U test).

The library was prepared using multiplex PCR. TCRdb records Illumina HiSeq 2500 as the sequencer. TCRbeta libraries were constructed through three rounds of nested PCR with primers (Table S4) according to protocols modified from ARM-PCR. Before sequencing, PCR products of 200-500 bp were excised from the gel and purified with the QIAquick gel extraction kit. Regarding the original processing steps: Trimmomatic was used to clean the reads, FLASH was used to merge the reads into complete CDR3 sequences, and MiTCR was used to assign the reads to V(D)J germline segments. Clonal diversity was calculated as the inverse Simpson's index using VDJtools. In-frame sequences without a premature stop codon were defined as productive reads. TCRdb reran the public reads through fastp at Q25 and MiXCR, keeping productive beta chains. One record per CDR3 amino acid sequence lists the most common genes and DNA. TCRdb, rather than the study authors, made the V and J calls. The sample contains about 98,000 distinct CDR3 sequences, 75% to 90% of them found a single time. The top ten constitute more than 30% of the sample.

The germline V gene (reference sequence) sets CDR1 to DFQATT and CDR2 to SNEGSKA. The CDR3, cysteine through phenylalanine, is 13 amino acids long. The read is trimmed to its CDR3 DNA, 39 bases read in frame from base 1. V is trimmed back by 6 bases and J by 6 bases, and the junction contains 10 bases that no gene match accounts for. This clonotype has only a few counts. It has no known antigen specificity. No much larger clone exists at a distance of one base, and base qualities are not known. Bulk unsorted tissue served as the source for RNA extraction, and RNA quality was assessed using a NanoDrop ND-1000 and an Agilent 2100. For the normal lung samples, distant non-tumor tissue was collected more than 3 cm away from the tumor edge. Donors were newly diagnosed lung cancer patients admitted for thoracic surgery in China between August and November 2014, without prior chemotherapy. The study excluded patients who had received radiotherapy or chemotherapy before or who had another cancer at the same time. Surgical tissue pieces of roughly 1-2 cm3 were preserved in RNAlater solution and stored at -80 °C until use.

The sequence was obtained from a man aged 55 to 70 with small cell lung cancer. This chain joins TRBV20-1 to TRBJ1-2, and 7 junction bases match TRBD1. The source material was distant non-tumor lung tissue. The CDR3 is CSAPLGGQNGYTF. The nucleotide sequence reads TGCAGTGCCCCATTAGGGGGACAGAATGGCTACACCTTC.